Shown below are 27 T cell receptor beta chains from a single sample sequenced in a study of a mutant IDH1 vaccine in newly diagnosed glioma. These TCRs are of unknown antigen specificity. The table came from immunoSEQ multiplex PCR; TCRdb's copy has only in-frame clones and leaves some out. The table lists 57,000 or so clones, under 90% of them singletons, with around 3.3% in the top ten. Time point defined: week 11, during vaccination. Mutant IDH1 20-mer peptide, at 300 ug, made up each vaccine dose, with topical imiquimod. Sequencing used PBMCs, obtained from a glioma patient whose treatment included an IDH1 peptide vaccine. All receptors come from a man aged 25 to 45 with glioma.

The V call is TRBV30, the J call TRBJ1-1; no definite D call. The CDR3 consists of 12 residues. CDR1 is GTSNPN and CDR2 is SVGIG in the germline V gene (reference sequence). V was cut by 0 bases and J by 8 bases, with 10 bases left in between. CDR3 in DNA: TGTGCCTGGAGTGTCTCCTCCGCGGAAGCTTTCTTT. It yields the protein CAWSVSSAEAFF. Together with reference TRBV30 and TRBJ1-1, the CDR3 gives the full variable domain: SQTIHQWPATLVQPVGSPLSLECTVEGTSNPNLYWYRQAAGRGLQLLFYSVGIGQISSEVPQNLSASRPQDRQFILSSKKLLLSDSGFYLCAWSVSSAEAFFGQGTRLTVV.

In its sample, this clone was seen once. The V gene is TRBV5-1, the J gene TRBJ2-7; 7 bases line up with TRBD2. With V trimmed by 2 bases and J by 5 bases, 13 bases remained unmatched. CDR3 length equals 16 residues. The germline gives CDR1 SGHRS, CDR2 YFSETQ. CDR3 bases: TGCGCCAGCAGCTTCGAGCCCTCCGGGACTAAGCACGAGCAGTACTTC. Protein sequence: CASSFEPSGTKHEQYF. The entire variable domain, with the rest obtained from reference TRBV5-1 and TRBJ2-7, is as follows: KAGVTQTPRYLIKTRGQQVTLSCSPISGHRSVSWYQQTPGQGLQFLFEYFSETQRNKGNFPGRFSGRQFSNSRSEMNVSTLELGDSALYLCASSFEPSGTKHEQYFGPGTRLTVT.

By share, this clone counts as medium-sized. V gene TRBV7-9 combines with J gene TRBJ2-2, with 8 bases identical to TRBD1. The CDR3 consists of 15 residues. CDR1 is SEHNR and CDR2 is FQNEAQ in the germline V gene (reference sequence). Losses at the gene ends were 5 bases for V and 0 bases for J; bases not matched to a gene: 2. The CDR3 sequence is CASSEQGANTGELFF. As DNA, the CDR3 is TGTGCCAGCAGCGAACAGGGGGCGAACACCGGGGAGCTGTTTTTT.

This clone has a single count. V and J are TRBV4-1 and TRBJ2-2; TRBD2 is a possible D gene (5 bases). Trimming removed 4 bases from V and 1 base from J, with 13 bases in between. This CDR3 spans 16 amino acids. The germline gives CDR1 MGHRA, CDR2 YSYEKL. CDR3 bases: TGCGCCAGCAGCCTTCTCACGGGATTGAACACCGGGGAGCTGTTTTTT. It codes for CASSLLTGLNTGELFF.

The V gene is TRBV12-5, the J gene TRBJ1-6; no definite D call. V lost 1 base, J lost 5 bases, and 15 bases lay in between. CDR1 and CDR2 (germline): LGHNT, FRNRAP. The CDR3 covers 17 residues. The CDR3 is CASGLALPGDDNSPLHF. CDR3 DNA: TGTGCTAGTGGTTTGGCCCTCCCCGGAGATGATAATTCACCCCTCCACTTT.

The rearrangement uses TRBV4-3 and TRBJ1-6, with a weak D call TRBD1 (6 bases). Germline values: CDR1 LGHNA, CDR2 YSLEER. The CDR3 contains 18 residues. Trimming took off 6 bases at V and 9 bases at J, with 27 bases between the two ends. The CDR3 DNA sequence: TGCGCCAGCAGTCCTTTGCCCTCAACCGGGGGGCTCGGTTCACCCCTCCACTTT. This encodes CASSPLPSTGGLGSPLHF.

Concerning this clone itself: Other nucleotide sequences from this sample produce the same CDR3. The chain has TRBV10-3 and TRBJ2-7; maybe TRBD2 (5 bases). The germline V gene encodes CDR1 ENHRY and CDR2 SYGVKD. Trimming shortened V by 0 bases and J by 4 bases, and 13 bases separated the two germline ends. The CDR3 has 15 residues. CDR3 coding DNA: TGTGCCATCAGTGAGTCGTCAGGAGGCGCGTACGAGCAGTACTTC. Its translation is CAISESSGGAYEQYF.

The V call is TRBV7-2, the J call TRBJ2-7; D is possibly TRBD2 (6 bases). V gave up 5 bases and J gave up 1 base, with 15 bases separating them. The CDR3 runs 15 residues. Germline CDR1 reads SGHTA; CDR2 reads FQGNSA. DNA of the CDR3: TGTGCCAGCAGCCGCCCCGGGGCGGGATCCTACGAGCAGTACTTC. Encoded protein: CASSRPGAGSYEQYF.

This clone was found once. This chain connects TRBV6-6 to TRBJ2-2; D unclear. The germline CDR1 and CDR2 sequences are MNHNY and SVGAGI (reference sequence). The CDR3 spans 14 residues. Trimming removed 5 bases from V and 2 bases from J, with 9 bases in between. The CDR3 nucleotides are TGTGCCAGCAGTGCGCTACCTAACACCGGGGAGCTGTTTTTT. Translation: CASSALPNTGELFF.

The rearrangement joins TRBV9 to TRBJ2-3, with a tentative D call TRBD1 (6 bases). Germline values: CDR1 SGDLS, CDR2 YYNGEE. V shed 4 bases and J shed 0 bases, with 12 bases lying between them. The CDR3 is made up of 15 amino acids. The CDR3 DNA reads as TGTGCCAGCAGCTATCAGGGGTTCAGCACAGATACGCAGTATTTT. Translation: CASSYQGFSTDTQYF.

CDR3 coding DNA: TGCGCCAGCAGCTTGGTACAGGGAGGCTATGGCTACACCTTC. Residues: CASSLVQGGYGYTF. V is TRBV5-1 and J is TRBJ1-2; TRBD1 is a possible D gene (6 bases). The CDR3 length is 14 residues. In germline, CDR1 is SGHRS, CDR2 YFSETQ. Trimming left V 0 bases short and J 4 bases short, with 10 bases between.

The V call is TRBV5-4, the J call TRBJ2-7; D unclear. V lost 1 base and J 4 bases, leaving 15 bases between the germline ends. This CDR3 comprises 15 residues. CDR1 SGHNT and CDR2 YYREEE come from the germline V gene (reference sequence). The CDR3 loop reads CASSLRLGQVYEQYF. The CDR3 region has the DNA TGTGCCAGCAGCTTGCGGCTAGGCCAAGTATACGAGCAGTACTTC.

CDR3 in DNA: TGTGCCAGCAGCTTAGGGCGGAGTCAGGAGGGATACGGCTACACCTTC. It specifies CASSLGRSQEGYGYTF. The chain couples TRBV7-2 to TRBJ1-2; D uncertain. The CDR3 contains 16 residues. In germline, CDR1 is SGHTA, CDR2 FQGNSA. The V end lost 1 base, the J end lost 8 bases, and 20 bases lay between the germline ends.

The chain joins TRBV11-2 to TRBJ2-5; possible D gene TRBD2, 8 bases. CDR3 size: 15 residues. V was trimmed by 6 bases and J by 4 bases, leaving 18 bases between them. The germline gives CDR1 SGHAT, CDR2 FQNNGV. The CDR3 sequence: CASRNGRGPRETQYF. The DNA of the CDR3 is TGTGCCAGCAGAAACGGGAGGGGGCCTCGAGAGACCCAGTACTTC.

J is TRBJ1-5 and V is TRBV30, with a weak D call TRBD1 (5 bases). This CDR3 has 13 residues. The germline CDR1 and CDR2 sequences are GTSNPN and SVGIG (reference sequence). The ends were cut back, 2 bases at V and 11 bases at J, with 16 bases in the middle. DNA of the CDR3: TGTGCCTGGAGTTTGGGGCCCCAATCAGCCCAGCATTTT. Protein product: CAWSLGPQSAQHF.

The gene calls are TRBV30 and TRBJ2-5; 7 positions match TRBD2. The CDR3 runs 13 residues. V trimming: 5 bases; J trimming: 4 bases; junction bases outside the gene matches: 7. CDR1 is GTSNPN and CDR2 is SVGIG in the germline V gene (reference sequence). CDR3 loop: CAWGRRERETQYF. As DNA, the CDR3 is TGTGCCTGGGGTAGGCGGGAGCGAGAGACCCAGTACTTC.

The chain couples TRBV29-1 to TRBJ2-1, with a possible D match to TRBD2 (5 bases). The CDR3 extends over 12 amino acids. The V and J ends lost 0 bases and 14 bases respectively, with 14 bases between them. The V gene's germline CDR1 is SQVTM and CDR2 ANQGSEA. The CDR3 loop is CSVEDLRVGEFF. The DNA of the CDR3 is TGCAGCGTTGAAGATCTGAGGGTCGGGGAGTTCTTC.

This chain connects TRBV6-1 to TRBJ1-2; D gene ambiguous. The V gene's germline CDR1 is MNHNS and CDR2 SASEGT. CDR3 size: 14 residues. V was clipped by 1 base and J by 10 bases, with 16 bases between them. CDR3 coding DNA: TGTGCCAGCAGTGAAGTTTGGTGGCAGCAGGACTACACCTTC. Encoded protein: CASSEVWWQQDYTF.

The V call is TRBV13, the J call TRBJ1-1; D perhaps matches TRBD1 (5 bases). Germline CDR1 is PRHDT and CDR2 is FYEKMQ (reference sequence). V dropped 8 bases and J dropped 0 bases, with 16 bases sitting between them. CDR3 length: 15 residues. The CDR3 bases are TGTGCCAGCCGTAACCAGGGCGTTATGAACACTGAAGCTTTCTTT. It translates to CASRNQGVMNTEAFF.

V and J are TRBV11-3 and TRBJ2-1, with TRBD2 as a possible D gene (5 bases). Germline V gives CDR1 SGHNT, CDR2 YENEEA. The CDR3 totals 13 residues. The V gene lost 11 bases and the J gene lost 0 bases, with 11 bases spanning the gap. As DNA, the CDR3 is TGTGCCTCCTCGGGGAGCTCCTACAATGAGCAGTTCTTC. This encodes CASSGSSYNEQFF.

V gene TRBV27 combines with J gene TRBJ2-1, with TRBD2 identical over 7 bases. There are 18 residues in the CDR3. V lost 4 bases to trimming and J lost 1 base; unmatched junction nucleotides: 13. Germline V gives CDR1 MNHEY, CDR2 SMNVEV (reference sequence). The CDR3: CASSSLPDREASYNEQFF. CDR3 nucleotide sequence: TGTGCCAGCAGTTCACTTCCCGACCGGGAGGCATCCTACAATGAGCAGTTCTTC.

The chain uses TRBV5-4 and TRBJ1-4, with a tentative D call TRBD1 (6 bases). This CDR3 comprises 14 residues. Trimming cost V 4 bases and J 6 bases, with 13 bases left between them. Germline V CDR1 and CDR2: SGHNT, YYREEE (reference sequence). The CDR3 coding sequence is TGTGCCAGCAGCGTTAGGGGGGAGGATGAAAAACTGTTTTTT. Amino acid sequence: CASSVRGEDEKLFF. The full variable domain, in which reference TRBV5-4 and TRBJ1-4 provide the parts outside the CDR3, is ETGVTQSPTHLIKTRGQQVTLRCSSQSGHNTVSWYQQALGQGPQFIFQYYREEENGRGNFPPRFSGLQFPNYSSELNVNALELDDSALYLCASSVRGEDEKLFFGSGTQLSVL.

The chain employs TRBV7-2 and TRBJ2-5, with D uncertain. CDR3 length: 12 residues. V lost 5 bases and J 7 bases, leaving 11 bases between the germline ends. Germline-derived CDR1 and CDR2 are SGHTA and FQGNSA. The CDR3 DNA sequence: TGTGCCAGCAGCGCAACCTACGGGACCCAGTACTTC. As protein: CASSATYGTQYF.

J is TRBJ2-7 and V is TRBV6-5, with D uncertain. CDR3 size: 12 residues. The germline V and J ends were trimmed by 8 bases and 4 bases, with 12 bases remaining between them. Germline loops: CDR1 MNHEY, CDR2 SVGAGI. CDR3 sequence (DNA): TGTGCCAGCTCCTCCAGGCAATACGAGCAGTACTTC. This translates into CASSSRQYEQYF.

CDR3 region: CAISGANTDTQYF. In nucleotides, the CDR3 is TGTGCCATCAGTGGGGCCAACACAGATACGCAGTATTTT. The chain joins TRBV10-3 to TRBJ2-3; the D is unclear. Trimming took off 4 bases at V and 2 bases at J, with 7 bases between the two ends. CDR1 and CDR2 from the germline V gene are ENHRY and SYGVKD. This CDR3 is built from 13 residues.

This chain uses TRBV2 with TRBJ2-3; tentative D call: TRBD1 (6 bases). Trimming cost V 3 bases and J 7 bases, with 11 bases left between them. Germline lookup yields CDR1 SNHLY and CDR2 FYNNEI. CDR3 length: 13 amino acids. The CDR3 region has the DNA TGTGCCAGCAGTGACCAGGGGCCAAATACGCAGTATTTT. Amino acid sequence: CASSDQGPNTQYF.

V is TRBV5-1 and J is TRBJ1-6; the D gene is possibly TRBD1 (6 bases). This CDR3 is built from 14 residues. Per germline, CDR1 SGHRS and CDR2 YFSETQ. V was clipped by 1 base and J by 9 bases, with 11 bases between them. The chain's CDR3 is CASSLTGGGSPLHF. CDR3 in DNA: TGCGCCAGCAGCTTGACGGGGGGCGGTTCACCCCTCCACTTT.